The clone carrying this T cell receptor beta chain was observed at least ten times. The data originate from a study of T cells in Graves' hyperthyroidism and ophthalmopathy. Amplified TCR beta CDR3 regions came from RNA transcripts. Primed by the HTBI set, a first-round RT-PCR was run on the TCR CDR3. Using its own MiXCR run on the multiplex PCR reads, TCRdb lists one record per CDR3 protein. The data show 350,000 to 400,000 distinct CDR3 sequences, around 14% seen once. Material: blood. This TCR derives from a woman aged 55-70 years with Graves' hyperthyroidism.

The CDR3 region has the DNA TGTGCCAGCAGCCCGAGGGTGGACAGGGGGCGCGACGAGCAGTACTTC. It is translated as CASSPRVDRGRDEQYF. The chain couples TRBV7-8 to TRBJ2-7, with 11 bases fitting TRBD1. With V trimmed by 5 bases and J by 5 bases, 11 bases remained unmatched. Germline lookup yields CDR1 SGHVS and CDR2 FQNEAQ. CDR3 size: 16 residues.